This TCR beta chain is from a study of cytomegalovirus exposure and HLA in healthy donors. The primer mix had 60 Vbeta and 13 Jbeta primers. Using immunoSEQ multiplex PCR, the repertoire was profiled, and TCRdb retains in-frame clones only, with some absent. Of under 200,000 clones listed, roughly 80% are singletons. The TCR was taken from a woman aged 18-35 years in good health and CMV-seronegative. Sequencing used PBMCs.

CDR3 region: CAWDRVSSPLHF. CDR3 sequence (DNA): TGTGCCTGGGACAGGGTTAGTTCACCCCTCCACTTT. This chain links TRBV30 with TRBJ1-6, with 7 bases matching TRBD1. V was clipped by 5 bases and J by 9 bases; unmatched bases: 4. The CDR3 loop spans 12 amino acids. Germline-derived CDR1 and CDR2 are GTSNPN and SVGIG (reference sequence).